This entry features one T cell receptor beta chain sequence. The data originate from a study of T-cell reconstitution after alpha-beta-depleted transplantation in children. Germline V CDR1 and CDR2: SGHRS, YFSETQ. Between the trimmed V and J ends, which lost 2 bases and 2 bases, there was a span of 7 bases. The CDR3 runs 14 residues. Unique molecular identifiers were incorporated into the prepared TCRbeta library. One entry per CDR3 protein, called by TCRdb with MiXCR from the PCR reads. The data show some 520,000 distinct CDR3 sequences, with roughly 33% seen just once and less than 2.5% held by the top ten.

The TCR originated in a human donor who donated a stem cell graft to a child with aplastic anemia. The genes are TRBV5-1 and TRBJ2-2, with unresolved D. The source material was PBMCs from the stem cell graft donor, sampled from the stem cell graft. Here the CDR3 reads CASSFNGNTGELFF. Written as DNA, the CDR3 is TGCGCCAGCAGCTTTAACGGTAACACCGGGGAGCTGTTTTTT.